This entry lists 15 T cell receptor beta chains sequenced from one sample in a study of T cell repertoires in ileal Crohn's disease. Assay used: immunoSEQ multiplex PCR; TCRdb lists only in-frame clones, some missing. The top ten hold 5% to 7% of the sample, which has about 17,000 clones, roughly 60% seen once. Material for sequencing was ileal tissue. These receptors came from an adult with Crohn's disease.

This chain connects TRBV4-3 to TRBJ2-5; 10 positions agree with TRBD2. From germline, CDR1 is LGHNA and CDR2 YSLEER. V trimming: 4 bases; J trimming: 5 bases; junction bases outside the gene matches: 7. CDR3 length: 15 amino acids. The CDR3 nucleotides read TGCGCCAGCAGCCCCGGGGCTAGCGGGAGTGAGACCCAGTACTTC. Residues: CASSPGASGSETQYF.

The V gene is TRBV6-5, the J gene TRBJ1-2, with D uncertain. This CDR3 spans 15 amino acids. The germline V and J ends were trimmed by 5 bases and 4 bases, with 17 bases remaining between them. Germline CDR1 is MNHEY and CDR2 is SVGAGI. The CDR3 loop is CASSQEMRVAYGYTF. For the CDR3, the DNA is TGTGCCAGCAGTCAAGAGATGAGGGTCGCCTATGGCTACACCTTC.

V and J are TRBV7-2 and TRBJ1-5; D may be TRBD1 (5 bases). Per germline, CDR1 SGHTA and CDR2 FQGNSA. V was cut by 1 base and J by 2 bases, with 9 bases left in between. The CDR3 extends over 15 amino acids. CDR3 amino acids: CASSLGGIGNQPQHF. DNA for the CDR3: TGTGCCAGCAGCTTAGGGGGCATCGGCAATCAGCCCCAGCATTTT.

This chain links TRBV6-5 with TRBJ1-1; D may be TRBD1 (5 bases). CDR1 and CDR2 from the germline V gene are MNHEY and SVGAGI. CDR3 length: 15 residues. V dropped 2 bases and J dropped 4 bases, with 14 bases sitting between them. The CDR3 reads CASSYENLRGTEAFF. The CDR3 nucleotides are TGTGCCAGCAGTTACGAGAACCTAAGGGGCACTGAAGCTTTCTTT.

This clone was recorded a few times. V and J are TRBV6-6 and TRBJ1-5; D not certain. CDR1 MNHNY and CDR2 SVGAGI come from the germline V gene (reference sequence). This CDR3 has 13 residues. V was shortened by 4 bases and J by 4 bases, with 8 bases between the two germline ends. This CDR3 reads CASSSNSNQPQHF. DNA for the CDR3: TGTGCCAGCAGTTCCAACTCTAATCAGCCCCAGCATTTT.

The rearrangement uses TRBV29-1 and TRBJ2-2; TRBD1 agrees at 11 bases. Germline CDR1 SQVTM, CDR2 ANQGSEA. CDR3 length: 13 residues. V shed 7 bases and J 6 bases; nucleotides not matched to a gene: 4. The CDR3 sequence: CSGRTGGAGELFF. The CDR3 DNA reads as TGCAGCGGCAGGACAGGGGGCGCCGGGGAGCTGTTTTTT.

The CDR3 nucleotides read TGTGCCAGCAGAGAGGATGTGAACACTGAAGCTTTCTTT. It yields the protein CASREDVNTEAFF. The chain links TRBV6-1 to TRBJ1-1; the D is unclear. This CDR3 region has 13 residues. V lost 6 bases to trimming and J lost 0 bases, with 8 bases between them. Germline CDR1 MNHNS, CDR2 SASEGT.

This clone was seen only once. The CDR3 DNA reads as TGTGCCTGGAGTGTGGGGGGCGGGGGTCAGCCCCAGCATTTT. Encoded protein: CAWSVGGGGQPQHF. The V gene is TRBV30, the J gene TRBJ1-5; tentative D call: TRBD1 (6 bases). In germline, CDR1 is GTSNPN, CDR2 SVGIG (reference sequence). CDR3 length: 14 amino acids. V lost 0 bases, J lost 6 bases, and 12 bases lay in between.

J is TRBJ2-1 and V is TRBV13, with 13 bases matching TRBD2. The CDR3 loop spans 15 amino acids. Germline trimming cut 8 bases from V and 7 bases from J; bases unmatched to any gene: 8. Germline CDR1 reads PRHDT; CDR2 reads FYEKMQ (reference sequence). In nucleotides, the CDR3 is TGTGCCAGCGGTTACCGGACTAGCGGGGGTAATGAGCAGTTCTTC. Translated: CASGYRTSGGNEQFF.

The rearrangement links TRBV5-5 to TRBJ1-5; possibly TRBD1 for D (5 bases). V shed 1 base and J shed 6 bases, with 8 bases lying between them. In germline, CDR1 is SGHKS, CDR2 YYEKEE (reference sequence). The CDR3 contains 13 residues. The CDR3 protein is CASSLWQGQPQHF. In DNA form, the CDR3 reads TGTGCCAGCAGCTTGTGGCAGGGTCAGCCCCAGCATTTT.

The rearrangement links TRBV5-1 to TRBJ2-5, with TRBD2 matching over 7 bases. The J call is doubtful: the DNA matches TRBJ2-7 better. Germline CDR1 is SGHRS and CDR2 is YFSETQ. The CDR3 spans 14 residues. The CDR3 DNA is TGCGCCAGCAGCTTGGCCTTGGGGGGGGACGAGCAGTACTTC. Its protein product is CASSLALGGDEQYF.

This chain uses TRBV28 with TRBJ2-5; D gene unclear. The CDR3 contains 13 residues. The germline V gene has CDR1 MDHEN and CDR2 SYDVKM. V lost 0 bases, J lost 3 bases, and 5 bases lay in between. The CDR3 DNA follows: TGTGCCAGCAGTTTATGGCAGAAAGAGACCCAGTACTTC. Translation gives CASSLWQKETQYF.

CDR3 in DNA: TGTGCCAGCAGTGACAAGACAGGGGGCGCGACCACTGAAGCTTTCTTT. This translates into CASSDKTGGATTEAFF. The gene calls are TRBV6-1 and TRBJ1-1; TRBD1 aligns across 10 bases. V was clipped by 3 bases and J by 4 bases; unmatched bases: 8. The CDR3 has 16 amino acids. The germline V gene encodes CDR1 MNHNS and CDR2 SASEGT.

The CDR3 here is CASSFATVNTGELFF. CDR3 in DNA: TGTGCCAGCAGCTTTGCGACTGTCAACACCGGGGAGCTGTTTTTT. The J gene is TRBJ2-2, the V gene TRBV7-2; no firm D call. The CDR3 is 15 residues long. V dropped 3 bases and J dropped 2 bases, with 10 bases sitting between them. Germline CDR1 and CDR2: SGHTA and FQGNSA. Complete variable domain (other parts from reference TRBV7-2 and TRBJ2-2): GAGVSQSPSNKVTEKGKDVELRCDPISGHTALYWYRQSLGQGLEFLIYFQGNSAPDKSGLPSDRFSAERTGGSVSTLTIQRTQQEDSAVYLCASSFATVNTGELFFGEGSRLTVL.

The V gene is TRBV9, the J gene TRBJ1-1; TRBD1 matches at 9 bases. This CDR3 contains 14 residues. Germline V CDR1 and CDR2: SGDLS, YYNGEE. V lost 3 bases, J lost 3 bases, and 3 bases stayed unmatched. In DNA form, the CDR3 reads TGTGCCAGCAGCGCCGGACAGGGGCACACTGAAGCTTTCTTT. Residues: CASSAGQGHTEAFF. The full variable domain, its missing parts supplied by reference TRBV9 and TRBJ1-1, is DSGVTQTPKHLITATGQRVTLRCSPRSGDLSVYWYQQSLDQGLQFLIQYYNGEERAKGNILERFSAQQFPDLHSELNLSSLELGDSALYFCASSAGQGHTEAFFGQGTRLTVV.